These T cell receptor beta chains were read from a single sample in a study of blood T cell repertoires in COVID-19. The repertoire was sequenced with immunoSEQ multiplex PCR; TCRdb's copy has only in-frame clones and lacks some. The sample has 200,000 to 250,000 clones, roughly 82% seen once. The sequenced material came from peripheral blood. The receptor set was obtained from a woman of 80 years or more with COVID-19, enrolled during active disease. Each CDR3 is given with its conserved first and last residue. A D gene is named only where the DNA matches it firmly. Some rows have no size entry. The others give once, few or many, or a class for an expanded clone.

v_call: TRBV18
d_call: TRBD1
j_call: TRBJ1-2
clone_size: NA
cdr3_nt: TGTGCCAGCTCAATCACCGGGACAGGGGGCGCCTATGGCTACACCTTC
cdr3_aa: CASSITGTGGAYGYTF

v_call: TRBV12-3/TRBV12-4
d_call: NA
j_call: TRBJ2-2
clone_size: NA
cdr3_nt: TGTGCCAGCAGCAGGGCCACCGGGGAGCTGTTTTTT
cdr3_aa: CASSRATGELFF

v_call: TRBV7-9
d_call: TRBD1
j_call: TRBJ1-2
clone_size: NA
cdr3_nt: TGTGCCAGCAGCTTAGACAGGGGGAGTGACTACACCTTC
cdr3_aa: CASSLDRGSDYTF

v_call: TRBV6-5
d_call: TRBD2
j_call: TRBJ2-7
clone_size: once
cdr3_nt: TGTGCCAGCAGTTACGGGAGCGGGGCCCCCTACGAGCAGTACTTC
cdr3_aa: CASSYGSGAPYEQYF

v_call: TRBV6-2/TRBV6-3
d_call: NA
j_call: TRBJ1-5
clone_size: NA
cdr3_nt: TGTGCCAGCAGTCCCTATAGCAATCAGCCCCAGCATTTT
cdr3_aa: CASSPYSNQPQHF

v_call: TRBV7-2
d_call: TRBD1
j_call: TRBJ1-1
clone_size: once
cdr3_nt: TGTGCCAGCAGCCCCGGGTGGGGACAGGGGGCGCGGGGTGAAGCTTTCTTT
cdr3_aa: CASSPGWGQGARGEAFF

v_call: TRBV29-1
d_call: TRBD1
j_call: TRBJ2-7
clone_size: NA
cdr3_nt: TGCAGCGCCGGCCGGACAGGATCCTACGAGCAGTACTTC
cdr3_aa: CSAGRTGSYEQYF

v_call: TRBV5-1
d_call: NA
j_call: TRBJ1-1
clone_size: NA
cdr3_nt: TGCGCCAGCAGCGTAACCCCGGGACATCGCATCGCTGGAGCTTTCTTT
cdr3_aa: CASSVTPGHRIAGAFF

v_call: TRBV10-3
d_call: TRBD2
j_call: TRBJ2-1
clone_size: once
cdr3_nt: TGTGCCATCAGTGGGGCCCGGGAGGCCTTAATGTCGCAGTTCTTC
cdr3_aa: CAISGAREALMSQFF

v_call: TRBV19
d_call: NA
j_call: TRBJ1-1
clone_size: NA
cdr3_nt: TGTGCCAGTAGTTCCTTGGTTGGGGCAAGAAACACTGAAGCTTTCTTT
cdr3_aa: CASSSLVGARNTEAFF

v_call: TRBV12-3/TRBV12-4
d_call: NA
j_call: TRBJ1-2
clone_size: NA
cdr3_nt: TGTGCCAGCACCTCGTTCTATGGCTACACCTTC
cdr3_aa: CASTSFYGYTF

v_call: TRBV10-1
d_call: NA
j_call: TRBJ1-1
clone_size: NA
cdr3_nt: TGCGCCAGCAGTGCGAACAGGTTGCCCCCTAGGCTGGTAATGAACACTGAAGCTTTCTTT
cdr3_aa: CASSANRLPPRLVMNTEAFF

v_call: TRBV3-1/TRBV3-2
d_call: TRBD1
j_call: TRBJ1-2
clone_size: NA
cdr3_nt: TGTGCCAGCAGCCAAGATGGTACAGGGGTTGGCTACACCTTC
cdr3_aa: CASSQDGTGVGYTF

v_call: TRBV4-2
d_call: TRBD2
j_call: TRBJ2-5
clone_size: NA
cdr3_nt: TGTGCCAGCAGCCAAAAGGGGGTTAGAGGTTTAGCGGGGGAAGAGACCCAGTACTTC
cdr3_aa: CASSQKGVRGLAGEETQYF

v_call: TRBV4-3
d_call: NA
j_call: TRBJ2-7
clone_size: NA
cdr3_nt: TGCGCCAGCAGCCAAGGGGATGGACGGGACTCCTACGAGCAGTACTTC
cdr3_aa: CASSQGDGRDSYEQYF

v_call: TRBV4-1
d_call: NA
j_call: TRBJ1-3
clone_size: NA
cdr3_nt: TGCGCCAGCAGCCAAGAAGCCAGGGACTCTGGAAACACCATATATTTT
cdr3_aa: CASSQEARDSGNTIYF

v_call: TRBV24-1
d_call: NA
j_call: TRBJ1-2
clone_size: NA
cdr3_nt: TGTGCCACCAGCCTCAGCCAGGGAAGCTACACCTTC
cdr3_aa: CATSLSQGSYTF